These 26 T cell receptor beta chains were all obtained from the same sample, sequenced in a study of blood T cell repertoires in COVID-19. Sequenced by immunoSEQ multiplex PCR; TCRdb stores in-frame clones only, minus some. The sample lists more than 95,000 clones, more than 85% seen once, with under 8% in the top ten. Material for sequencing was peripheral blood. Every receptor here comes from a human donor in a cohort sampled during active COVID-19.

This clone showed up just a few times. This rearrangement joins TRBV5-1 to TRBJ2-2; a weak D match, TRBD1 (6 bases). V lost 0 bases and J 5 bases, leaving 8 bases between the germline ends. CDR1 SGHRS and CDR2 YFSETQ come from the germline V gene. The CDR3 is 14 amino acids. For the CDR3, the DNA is TGCGCCAGCAGCTTGGACAGGGAAACCGGGGAGCTGTTTTTT. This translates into CASSLDRETGELFF.

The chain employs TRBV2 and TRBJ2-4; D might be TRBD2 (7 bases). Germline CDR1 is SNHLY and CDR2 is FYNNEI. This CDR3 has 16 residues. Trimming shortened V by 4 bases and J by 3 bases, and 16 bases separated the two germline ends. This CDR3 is CASSGEGGLGKNIQYF. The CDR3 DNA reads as TGTGCCAGCAGTGGGGAGGGGGGGCTAGGCAAAAACATTCAGTACTTC.

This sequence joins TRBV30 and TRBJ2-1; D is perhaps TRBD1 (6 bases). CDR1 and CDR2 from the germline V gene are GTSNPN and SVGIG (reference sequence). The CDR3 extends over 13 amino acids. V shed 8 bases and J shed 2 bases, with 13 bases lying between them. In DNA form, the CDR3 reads TGTGCCGGCCGGGACACTCCCTACAATGAGCAGTTCTTC. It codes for CAGRDTPYNEQFF.

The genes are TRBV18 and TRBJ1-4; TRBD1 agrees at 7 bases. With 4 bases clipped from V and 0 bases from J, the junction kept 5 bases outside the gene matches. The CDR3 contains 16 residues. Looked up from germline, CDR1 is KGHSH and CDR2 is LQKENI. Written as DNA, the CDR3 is TGTGCCAGCTCACTCCGACAGGGTTCAACTAATGAAAAACTGTTTTTT. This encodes CASSLRQGSTNEKLFF.

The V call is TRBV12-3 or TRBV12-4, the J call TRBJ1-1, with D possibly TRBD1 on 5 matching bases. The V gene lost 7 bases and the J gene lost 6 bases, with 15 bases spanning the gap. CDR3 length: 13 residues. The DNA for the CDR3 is TGTGCCAGCAAAAGGTCCGGGACTGCTGAAGCTTTCTTT. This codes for CASKRSGTAEAFF.

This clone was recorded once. CDR3 nucleotides: TGCGCCAGCAGTCAGAATGACAGGGATGATCAGCCCCAGCATTTT. Amino acid sequence: CASSQNDRDDQPQHF. This chain links TRBV23-1 with TRBJ1-5, with 7 positions matching TRBD1. TRBV23-1 is designated an ORF whose function remains uncertain. The V gene end was trimmed by 3 bases and the J gene end by 5 bases; junction bases not matched to a gene: 7. The CDR3 has 15 amino acids.

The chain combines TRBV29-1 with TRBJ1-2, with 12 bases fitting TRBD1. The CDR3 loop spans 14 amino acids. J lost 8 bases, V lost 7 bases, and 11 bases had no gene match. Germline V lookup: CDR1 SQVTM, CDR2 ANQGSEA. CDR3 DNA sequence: TGCAGCGCTGGCGGAGGGGACAGGGGGCGAGGCTACACCTTC. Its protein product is CSAGGGDRGRGYTF.

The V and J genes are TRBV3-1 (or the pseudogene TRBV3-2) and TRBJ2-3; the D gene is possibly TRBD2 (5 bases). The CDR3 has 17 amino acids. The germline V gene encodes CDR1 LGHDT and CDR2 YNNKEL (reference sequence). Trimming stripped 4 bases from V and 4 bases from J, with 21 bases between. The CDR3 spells CASSPRISGPGADTQYF. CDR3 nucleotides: TGTGCCAGCAGCCCTCGTATCAGCGGTCCCGGGGCAGATACGCAGTATTTT.

The CDR3 here is CASSMGTGDPATGELFF. In DNA form, the CDR3 reads TGTGCCAGTAGTATGGGTACGGGAGATCCAGCCACCGGGGAGCTGTTTTTT. V gene TRBV19 combines with J gene TRBJ2-2, with a possible D match to TRBD2 (6 bases). With 3 bases removed from V and 4 bases from J, the gap between germline ends came to 18 bases. CDR3 size: 17 residues. CDR1 and CDR2 (germline): LNHDA, SQIVND (reference sequence).

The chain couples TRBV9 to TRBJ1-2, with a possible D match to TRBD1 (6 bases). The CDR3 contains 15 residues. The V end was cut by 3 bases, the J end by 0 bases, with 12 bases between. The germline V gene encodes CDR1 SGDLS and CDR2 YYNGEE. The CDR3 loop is CASSGGEGANYGYTF. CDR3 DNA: TGTGCCAGCAGCGGAGGGGAGGGGGCTAACTATGGCTACACCTTC.

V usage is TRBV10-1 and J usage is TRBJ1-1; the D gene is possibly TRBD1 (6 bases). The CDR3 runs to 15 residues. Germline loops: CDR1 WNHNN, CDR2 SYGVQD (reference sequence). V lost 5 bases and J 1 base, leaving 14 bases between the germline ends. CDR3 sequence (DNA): TGCGCCAGCAGTAAATACAGGGAACAGAACACTGAAGCTTTCTTT. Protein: CASSKYREQNTEAFF.

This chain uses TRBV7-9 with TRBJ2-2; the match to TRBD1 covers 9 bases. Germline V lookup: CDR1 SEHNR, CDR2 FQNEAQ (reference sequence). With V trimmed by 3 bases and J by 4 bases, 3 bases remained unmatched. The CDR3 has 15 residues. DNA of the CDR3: TGTGCCAGCAGCTTCGACAGGGGGGCCACCGGGGAGCTGTTTTTT. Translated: CASSFDRGATGELFF.

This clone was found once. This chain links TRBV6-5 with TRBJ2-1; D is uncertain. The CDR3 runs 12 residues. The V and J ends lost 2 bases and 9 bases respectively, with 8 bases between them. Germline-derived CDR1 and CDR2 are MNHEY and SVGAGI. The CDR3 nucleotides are TGTGCCAGCAGTTACGAAGGCGGTGAGCAGTTCTTC. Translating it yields CASSYEGGEQFF.

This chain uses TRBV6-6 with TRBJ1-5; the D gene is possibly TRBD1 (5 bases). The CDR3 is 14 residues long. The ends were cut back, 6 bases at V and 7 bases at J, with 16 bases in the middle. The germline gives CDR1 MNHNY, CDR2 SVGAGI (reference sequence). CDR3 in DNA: TGTGCCAGCAGCTACGAGGGACTGAGGCAGCCCCAGCATTTT. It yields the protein CASSYEGLRQPQHF.

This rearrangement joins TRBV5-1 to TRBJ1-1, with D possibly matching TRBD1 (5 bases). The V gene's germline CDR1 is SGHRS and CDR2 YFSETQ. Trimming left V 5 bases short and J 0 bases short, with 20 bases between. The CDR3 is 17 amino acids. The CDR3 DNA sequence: TGCGCCAGCAGTTGGGGCGGCGCCACTAAAATGAACACTGAAGCTTTCTTT. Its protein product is CASSWGGATKMNTEAFF. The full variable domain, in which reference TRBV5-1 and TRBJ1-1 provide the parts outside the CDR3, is KAGVTQTPRYLIKTRGQQVTLSCSPISGHRSVSWYQQTPGQGLQFLFEYFSETQRNKGNFPGRFSGRQFSNSRSEMNVSTLELGDSALYLCASSWGGATKMNTEAFFGQGTRLTVV.

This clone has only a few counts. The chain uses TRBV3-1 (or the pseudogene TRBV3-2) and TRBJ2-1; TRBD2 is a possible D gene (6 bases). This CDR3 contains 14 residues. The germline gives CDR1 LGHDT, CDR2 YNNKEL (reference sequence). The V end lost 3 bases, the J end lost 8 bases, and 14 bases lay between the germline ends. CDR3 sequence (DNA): TGTGCCAGCAGCCAGCGGATGGCTAGCGATGAGCAGTTCTTC. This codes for CASSQRMASDEQFF.

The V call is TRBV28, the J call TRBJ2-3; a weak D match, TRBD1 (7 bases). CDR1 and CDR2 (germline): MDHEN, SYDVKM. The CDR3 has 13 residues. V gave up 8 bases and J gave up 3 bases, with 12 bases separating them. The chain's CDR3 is CASGGTVTDTQYF. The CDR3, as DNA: TGTGCCAGCGGGGGGACAGTAACAGATACGCAGTATTTT. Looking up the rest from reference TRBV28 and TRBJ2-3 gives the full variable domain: DVKVTQSSRYLVKRTGEKVFLECVQDMDHENMFWYRQDPGLGLRLIYFSYDVKMKEKGDIPEGYSVSREKKERFSLILESASTNQTSMYLCASGGTVTDTQYFGPGTRLTVL.

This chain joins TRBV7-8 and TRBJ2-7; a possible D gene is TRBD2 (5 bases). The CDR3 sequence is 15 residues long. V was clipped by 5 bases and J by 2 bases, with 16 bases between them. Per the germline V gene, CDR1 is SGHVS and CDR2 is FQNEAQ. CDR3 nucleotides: TGTGCCAGCAGCCCGGGGAGCGGCCGGACCTACGAGCAGTACTTC. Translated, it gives CASSPGSGRTYEQYF.

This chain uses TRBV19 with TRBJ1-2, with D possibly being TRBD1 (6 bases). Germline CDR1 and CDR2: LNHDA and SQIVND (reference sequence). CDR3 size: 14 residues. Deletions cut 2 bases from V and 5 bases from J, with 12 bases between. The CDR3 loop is CASSIQGIPYGYTF. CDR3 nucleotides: TGTGCCAGTAGTATACAGGGGATACCGTATGGCTACACCTTC.

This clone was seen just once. The CDR3 protein is CASSNPRGTAESGANVLTF. The DNA for the CDR3 is TGTGCCAGCAGCAACCCCAGGGGGACTGCCGAGTCTGGGGCCAACGTCCTGACTTTC. V gene TRBV7-9 combines with J gene TRBJ2-6; a possible D gene is TRBD1 (7 bases). The ends were cut back, 5 bases at V and 1 base at J, with 21 bases in the middle. The CDR3 extends over 19 amino acids. Germline V gives CDR1 SEHNR, CDR2 FQNEAQ (reference sequence).

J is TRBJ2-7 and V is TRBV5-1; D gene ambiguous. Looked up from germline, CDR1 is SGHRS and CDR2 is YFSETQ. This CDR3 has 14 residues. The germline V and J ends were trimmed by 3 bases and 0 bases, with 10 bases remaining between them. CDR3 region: CASSSRPLSYEQYF. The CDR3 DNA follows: TGCGCCAGCAGCTCTAGACCCCTCTCCTACGAGCAGTACTTC.

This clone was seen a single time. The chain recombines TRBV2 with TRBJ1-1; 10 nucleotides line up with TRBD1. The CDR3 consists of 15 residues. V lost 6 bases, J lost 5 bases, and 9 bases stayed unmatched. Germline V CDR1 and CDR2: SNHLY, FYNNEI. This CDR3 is CASRWDRGRETEAFF. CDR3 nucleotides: TGTGCCAGCAGGTGGGACAGGGGAAGGGAAACTGAAGCTTTCTTT.

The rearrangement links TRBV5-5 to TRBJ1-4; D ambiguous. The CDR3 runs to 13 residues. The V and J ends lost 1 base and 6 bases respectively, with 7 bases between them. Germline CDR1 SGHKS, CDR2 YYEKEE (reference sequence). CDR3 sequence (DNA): TGTGCCAGCAGCTTGAACATTGATGAAAAACTGTTTTTT. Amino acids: CASSLNIDEKLFF. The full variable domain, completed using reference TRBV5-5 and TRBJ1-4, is DAGVTQSPTHLIKTRGQQVTLRCSPISGHKSVSWYQQVLGQGPQFIFQYYEKEERGRGNFPDRFSARQFPNYSSELNVNALLLGDSALYLCASSLNIDEKLFFGSGTQLSVL.

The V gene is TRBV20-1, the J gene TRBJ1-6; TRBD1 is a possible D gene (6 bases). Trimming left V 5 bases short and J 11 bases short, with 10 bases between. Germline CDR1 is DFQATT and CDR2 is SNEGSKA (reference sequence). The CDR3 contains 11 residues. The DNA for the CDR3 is TGCAGTGCTTTTGGGGGCACACCCCTCCACTTT. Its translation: CSAFGGTPLHF.

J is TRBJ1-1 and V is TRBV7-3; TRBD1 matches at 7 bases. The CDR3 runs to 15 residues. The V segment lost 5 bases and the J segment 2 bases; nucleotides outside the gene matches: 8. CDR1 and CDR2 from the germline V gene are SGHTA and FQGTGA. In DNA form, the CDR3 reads TGTGCCAGCAGCCCCACATCAGGGGGTAACACTGAAGCTTTCTTT. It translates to CASSPTSGGNTEAFF.

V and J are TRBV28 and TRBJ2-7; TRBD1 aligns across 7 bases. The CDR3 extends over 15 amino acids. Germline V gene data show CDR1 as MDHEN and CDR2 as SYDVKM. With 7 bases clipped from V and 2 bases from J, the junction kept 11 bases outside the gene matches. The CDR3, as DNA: TGTGCCAGCATCTCAGCAGGGACAGCTACCTACGAGCAGTACTTC. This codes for CASISAGTATYEQYF.